These 27 T cell receptor beta chains were sequenced from one sample in a study of CD8 T cells in Susac syndrome. Reverse transcription of about 0.45 to 1 ug RNA used random hexamers. TCRdb re-called the immunoSEQ multiplex PCR reads through MiXCR, storing one row per CDR3 protein. The sample has 150,000 to 200,000 distinct CDR3 sequences; approximately 94% are singletons. The sequencing sample was made of CD4+ T cells from PBMCs. Every receptor here comes from a human donor with multiple sclerosis.

The V and J genes are TRBV12-3 or TRBV12-4 and TRBJ1-3; 7 positions agree with TRBD1. The CDR3 length is 14 residues. The junction had 1 base not matched to a gene; V was cut back by 5 bases and J by 0 bases. The CDR3 DNA follows: TGTGCCAGCAGTCAGGGGGTCTCTGGAAACACCATATATTTT. Translating it yields CASSQGVSGNTIYF.

This chain connects TRBV2 to TRBJ2-2; D unresolved. The CDR3 is 15 residues long. The ends were cut back, 5 bases at V and 1 base at J, with 11 bases in the middle. Per germline, CDR1 SNHLY and CDR2 FYNNEI. CDR3 in DNA: TGTGCCAGCAGTCTACGCCGCCTGAACACCGGGGAGCTGTTTTTT. This sequence encodes CASSLRRLNTGELFF. The full variable domain, with the rest looked up from reference TRBV2 and TRBJ2-2, is EPEVTQTPSHQVTQMGQEVILRCVPISNHLYFYWYRQILGQKVEFLVSFYNNEISEKSEIFDDQFSVERPDGSNFTLKIRSTKLEDSAMYFCASSLRRLNTGELFFGEGSRLTVL.

The chain has TRBV30 and TRBJ1-1, with D uncertain. Germline-derived CDR1 and CDR2 are GTSNPN and SVGIG (reference sequence). CDR3 length: 12 amino acids. The ends were cut back, 3 bases at V and 1 base at J, with 6 bases in the middle. DNA for the CDR3: TGTGCCTGGAGGCCGGGGAACACTGAAGCTTTCTTT. Protein: CAWRPGNTEAFF.

The chain joins TRBV29-1 to TRBJ2-7; possibly TRBD1 for D (5 bases). The germline CDR1 and CDR2 sequences are SQVTM and ANQGSEA. The length of the CDR3 is 14 residues. V was clipped by 3 bases and J by 4 bases, with 16 bases between them. The CDR3 DNA reads TGCAGCGTTGAGGAAACAGGTCACCCATACGAGCAGTACTTC. This gives the protein CSVEETGHPYEQYF.

This chain uses TRBV20-1 with TRBJ1-1, with 10 bases lining up with TRBD1. The CDR3 length is 15 residues. CDR1 is DFQATT and CDR2 is SNEGSKA in the germline V gene (reference sequence). J gave up 4 bases and V 3 bases, and 8 bases lay outside the gene matches. The CDR3 sequence is CSARAGTGVSTEAFF. In DNA, the CDR3 is TGCAGTGCTAGGGCCGGGACAGGGGTTTCCACTGAAGCTTTCTTT.

The gene calls are TRBV5-1 and TRBJ1-1, with 9 bases that match TRBD1. Trimming removed 4 bases from V and 13 bases from J; junction bases left unmatched: 11. This CDR3 region has 13 residues. CDR1 SGHRS and CDR2 YFSETQ come from the germline V gene. Written as DNA, the CDR3 is TGCGCCAGCAGCCCGGGACAGGGCCCTGAGGGTTTCTTT. Translating gives CASSPGQGPEGFF.

The chain is built from TRBV7-9 and TRBJ2-5, with D possibly matching TRBD1 (6 bases). The CDR3 has 15 residues. The V end lost 7 bases, the J end lost 5 bases, and 20 bases lay between the germline ends. CDR1 is SEHNR, CDR2 FQNEAQ, per germline (reference sequence). CDR3 loop: CASTTVPWGLETQYF. The CDR3 coding sequence is TGTGCCAGCACCACGGTCCCTTGGGGGCTTGAGACCCAGTACTTC.

This chain joins TRBV3-1 and TRBJ1-5; TRBD1 might be the D (5 bases). This CDR3 region has 17 residues. Germline V gene sequence: CDR1 LGHDT, CDR2 YNNKEL (reference sequence). V lost 4 bases, J lost 4 bases, and 20 bases lay in between. CDR3 region: CASSPSRRRGGNQPQHF. The CDR3 DNA follows: TGTGCCAGCAGCCCCTCCCGACGGAGGGGCGGTAATCAGCCCCAGCATTTT.

This chain links TRBV19 with TRBJ2-3; D possibly uses TRBD1 or TRBD2 (5 bases each). The V and J ends lost 4 bases and 7 bases respectively, with 15 bases between them. The CDR3 covers 14 residues. Looked up from germline, CDR1 is LNHDA and CDR2 is SQIVND (reference sequence). In DNA form, the CDR3 reads TGTGCCAGTAGTACCGGCAGGGACGGTAATACGCAGTATTTT. Protein: CASSTGRDGNTQYF.

The chain joins TRBV21-1 to TRBJ1-6; the table calls TRBD1, which could not be checked here. TRBV21-1 is a listed pseudogene. The CDR3 loop spans 14 amino acids. DNA for the CDR3: TGTGCCAGCAGGTCTGCTGACAGGCTCAAACCCCTCCACTTT. Residues: CASRSADRLKPLHF.

The chain uses TRBV15 and TRBJ1-4; 7 bases agree with TRBD1. CDR3 length: 15 amino acids. Germline CDR1 and CDR2: LNHNV and YYDKDF (reference sequence). Unmatched junction bases numbered 4, after V lost 1 base and J lost 5 bases. The CDR3 reads CATSRAYRGNEKLFF. CDR3 nucleotide sequence: TGTGCCACCAGCAGAGCTTACAGGGGAAATGAAAAACTGTTTTTT.

The chain joins TRBV7-2 to TRBJ2-7, with D unresolved. This CDR3 region has 13 residues. Germline CDR1 and CDR2: SGHTA and FQGNSA. Deletions cut 0 bases from V and 6 bases from J, with 9 bases between. CDR3 protein: CASSLAGYGEQYF. CDR3 DNA: TGTGCCAGCAGCTTAGCAGGGTATGGCGAGCAGTACTTC. Full variable domain (missing parts from reference TRBV7-2 and TRBJ2-7): GAGVSQSPSNKVTEKGKDVELRCDPISGHTALYWYRQSLGQGLEFLIYFQGNSAPDKSGLPSDRFSAERTGGSVSTLTIQRTQQEDSAVYLCASSLAGYGEQYFGPGTRLTVT.

CDR3 residues: CASSPPARAETQYF. The CDR3 DNA sequence: TGTGCCAGCTCACCACCGGCAAGGGCGGAGACCCAGTACTTC. The chain carries TRBV18 and TRBJ2-5; no reliable D call. Deletions cut 0 bases from V and 5 bases from J, with 10 bases between. CDR1 and CDR2 from the germline V gene are KGHSH and LQKENI. This CDR3 is 14 amino acids long.

The chain recombines TRBV29-1 with TRBJ2-1; D unresolved. Trimming left V 4 bases short and J 10 bases short, with 14 bases between. The CDR3 sequence is 12 residues long. Germline V CDR1 and CDR2: SQVTM, ANQGSEA. CDR3 region: CSVASSAGEQFF. The CDR3 region has the DNA TGCAGCGTTGCGTCCTCGGCAGGCGAGCAGTTCTTC.

This chain joins TRBV5-6 and TRBJ2-5, with 7 bases aligning to TRBD1. The CDR3 runs 14 residues. The germline CDR1 and CDR2 sequences are SGHDT and YYEEEE. J was trimmed by 5 bases and V by 4 bases; bases with no gene match: 8. This CDR3 reads CASSRWDSRETQYF. CDR3 sequence (DNA): TGTGCCAGCAGCCGCTGGGACAGTCGGGAGACCCAGTACTTC.

V and J are TRBV6-6 and TRBJ1-3; D unclear. From germline, CDR1 is MNHNY and CDR2 SVGAGI (reference sequence). The CDR3 extends over 14 amino acids. V was cut by 1 base and J by 2 bases, with 6 bases left in between. The CDR3 sequence is CASSYLGAGNTIYF. The CDR3 DNA reads TGTGCCAGCAGTTACTTAGGTGCTGGAAACACCATATATTTT.

The chain recombines TRBV2 with TRBJ1-5; D is ambiguous. CDR3 length: 15 residues. V lost 5 bases and J 3 bases, leaving 14 bases between the germline ends. Germline V lookup: CDR1 SNHLY, CDR2 FYNNEI. The CDR3 DNA reads as TGTGCCAGCAGTCCGGACGGTCGGGACAATCAGCCCCAGCATTTT. This codes for CASSPDGRDNQPQHF. Full variable domain (remainder filled in from reference TRBV2 and TRBJ1-5): EPEVTQTPSHQVTQMGQEVILRCVPISNHLYFYWYRQILGQKVEFLVSFYNNEISEKSEIFDDQFSVERPDGSNFTLKIRSTKLEDSAMYFCASSPDGRDNQPQHFGDGTRLSIL.

This chain uses TRBV27 with TRBJ1-3; D gene uncertain. Trimming stripped 0 bases from V and 1 base from J, with 4 bases between. CDR3 length: 14 residues. Per the germline V gene, CDR1 is MNHEY and CDR2 is SMNVEV (reference sequence). CDR3 amino acids: CASSLSLSGNTIYF. The CDR3 DNA follows: TGTGCCAGCAGTTTATCGCTTTCTGGAAACACCATATATTTT.

The chain employs TRBV7-2 and TRBJ1-2; the match to TRBD1 covers 9 bases. Germline V gives CDR1 SGHTA, CDR2 FQGNSA. The V and J ends lost 3 bases and 3 bases, in that order; junction bases with no gene match: 5. This CDR3 is built from 15 residues. CDR3 sequence reads: CASSLGTGGHYGYTF. DNA for the CDR3: TGTGCCAGCAGCTTGGGAACAGGGGGCCACTATGGCTACACCTTC.

J is TRBJ2-3 and V is TRBV7-3; D is perhaps TRBD2 (5 bases). Trimming shortened V by 4 bases and J by 5 bases, and 19 bases separated the two germline ends. Per germline, CDR1 SGHTA and CDR2 FQGTGA. There are 16 residues in the CDR3. The CDR3 nucleotides are TGTGCCAGCAGCTCCAGGACTCTACTTCTAATAGATACGCAGTATTTT. Its protein product is CASSSRTLLLIDTQYF.

CDR3 loop: CASSYGTVSYNEQFF. The DNA of the CDR3 is TGTGCCAGCAGTTACGGGACTGTGTCGTACAATGAGCAGTTCTTC. V and J are TRBV6-5 and TRBJ2-1, with D perhaps TRBD2 (6 bases). The CDR3 is made up of 15 amino acids. V lost 2 bases to trimming and J lost 4 bases, with 12 bases between them. Germline V gene data show CDR1 as MNHEY and CDR2 as SVGAGI.

This rearrangement joins TRBV3-1 to TRBJ2-2; D may be TRBD1 (6 bases). This CDR3 has 15 residues. Germline V gene data show CDR1 as LGHDT and CDR2 as YNNKEL (reference sequence). The V end lost 3 bases, the J end lost 7 bases, and 15 bases lay between the germline ends. The CDR3 DNA follows: TGTGCCAGCAGCCAGGGGGCAGTTTCTATCGGGGAGCTGTTTTTT. It is translated as CASSQGAVSIGELFF.

This clonotype was seen many times. The rearrangement links TRBV18 to TRBJ2-7; no clear D gene. Trimming stripped 6 bases from V and 0 bases from J, with 6 bases between. This CDR3 spans 12 amino acids. CDR1 is KGHSH and CDR2 is LQKENI in the germline V gene. The DNA for the CDR3 is TGTGCCAGCTCTCCAAGCTCCTACGAGCAGTACTTC. Amino acid sequence: CASSPSSYEQYF.

The V and J genes are TRBV29-1 and TRBJ2-3; D call uncertain. Trimming cost V 3 bases and J 1 base, with 5 bases left between them. Germline CDR1 is SQVTM and CDR2 is ANQGSEA. This CDR3 comprises 12 residues. The CDR3 DNA follows: TGCAGCGTTGATCAGGGCACAGATACGCAGTATTTT. This sequence encodes CSVDQGTDTQYF.

This chain uses TRBV20-1 with TRBJ2-1; 11 bases are shared with TRBD1. The length of the CDR3 is 14 residues. Germline loops: CDR1 DFQATT, CDR2 SNEGSKA (reference sequence). Germline trimming cut 6 bases from V and 7 bases from J; bases unmatched to any gene: 8. The CDR3, as DNA: TGCAGTGCCGAGGGACAGGGGGTGCGGAATGAGCAGTTCTTC. Translated, it gives CSAEGQGVRNEQFF.

The chain joins TRBV20-1 to TRBJ1-1; TRBD1 might be the D (6 bases). Germline CDR1 DFQATT, CDR2 SNEGSKA (reference sequence). The V end was cut by 4 bases, the J end by 6 bases, with 18 bases between. This CDR3 is 14 amino acids long. CDR3 protein: CSATRDTGRAEAFF. The CDR3 bases are TGCAGTGCTACTCGGGACACCGGACGCGCTGAAGCTTTCTTT.

This sequence joins TRBV12-3 or TRBV12-4 and TRBJ1-1; the match to TRBD1 covers 7 bases. J was trimmed by 6 bases and V by 3 bases; bases with no gene match: 7. CDR3 size: 14 residues. The CDR3 nucleotides are TGTGCCAGCAGTTTTTTCGGCCAGGGGGCTGAAGCTTTCTTT. Protein product: CASSFFGQGAEAFF.